The 10 T cell receptor beta chains listed next were all sequenced from one sample in a study of T-cell reconstitution after alpha-beta-depleted transplantation in children. For TCRbeta, the library was prepared with unique molecular identifiers. MiXCR was run by TCRdb on the PCR reads, yielding one entry per CDR3 protein. The sample carries some 840,000 distinct CDR3 sequences, roughly 15% recorded once. The sample here was PBMCs, mostly from graft donor cells, taken 360 days after TCRalphabeta/CD19-depleted stem cell transplant. Receptors originate from a male patient aged 10-17 years who had a stem cell transplant for acute lymphoblastic leukemia, so the T cells may come from the graft donor.

The chain carries TRBV5-1 and TRBJ2-1; possibly TRBD2 for D (5 bases). CDR1 and CDR2 from the germline V gene are SGHRS and YFSETQ. Between the trimmed V and J ends, which lost 4 bases and 13 bases, there was a span of 12 bases. The CDR3 totals 11 residues. This chain's CDR3 is CASSPDWLQFF. Written as DNA, the CDR3 is TGCGCCAGCAGCCCGGACTGGCTCCAGTTCTTC.

The chain carries TRBV14 and TRBJ2-7; perhaps TRBD1 as D (5 bases). V lost 3 bases and J lost 0, with 12 bases in between. This CDR3 spans 15 amino acids. Germline lookup yields CDR1 SGHDN and CDR2 FVKESK. CDR3 sequence reads: CASSHGWQGSYEQYF. CDR3 DNA: TGTGCCAGCAGCCACGGGTGGCAGGGCTCCTACGAGCAGTACTTC. Drawing the rest from reference TRBV14 and TRBJ2-7, the complete variable domain is EAGVTQFPSHSVIEKGQTVTLRCDPISGHDNLYWYRRVMGKEIKFLLHFVKESKQDESGMPNNRFLAERTGGTYSTLKVQPAELEDSGVYFCASSHGWQGSYEQYFGPGTRLTVT.

This chain connects TRBV3-1 to TRBJ2-7, with D uncertain. There are 16 residues in the CDR3. Trimming stripped 1 base from V and 4 bases from J, with 17 bases between. Germline V gene sequence: CDR1 LGHDT, CDR2 YNNKEL (reference sequence). CDR3 sequence reads: CASSQAWTPAVYEQYF. The CDR3 coding sequence is TGTGCCAGCAGCCAAGCCTGGACCCCGGCGGTTTACGAGCAGTACTTC.

This rearrangement joins TRBV24-1 to TRBJ1-5; D remains unclear. Per germline, CDR1 KGHDR and CDR2 SFDVKD. V was pared by 0 bases and J by 5 bases, with 7 bases between. CDR3 size: 14 residues. CDR3 nucleotide sequence: TGTGCCACCAGTGATTTGGGGCGGGATCAGCCCCAGCATTTT. Amino acids: CATSDLGRDQPQHF.

This chain uses TRBV13 with TRBJ2-2, with D perhaps TRBD1 or TRBD2 (5 bases each). V shed 6 bases and J shed 5 bases, with 19 bases lying between them. The CDR3 sequence is 16 residues long. CDR1 is PRHDT and CDR2 is FYEKMQ in the germline V gene (reference sequence). The CDR3 sequence is CASSSPGRTLTGELFF. CDR3 coding DNA: TGTGCCAGCAGTTCTCCGGGACGCACCCTTACCGGGGAGCTGTTTTTT.

This clonotype showed up many times. One end of the junction does not line up with germline, which may come from a read error. The chain links TRBV7-9 to TRBJ2-7; D might be TRBD2 (5 bases). The length of the CDR3 is 13 residues. The germline CDR1 and CDR2 sequences are SEHNR and FQNEAQ (reference sequence). The CDR3 region is CASSLALGYEQYF. The CDR3 nucleotides read TGTGCCAGCAGTTTAGCGCTCGGGTACGAGCAGTACTTC.

The V and J genes are TRBV20-1 and TRBJ2-3; D is possibly TRBD1 or TRBD2 (5 bases each). V was shortened by 5 bases and J by 7 bases, with 16 bases between the two germline ends. This CDR3 region has 13 residues. In germline, CDR1 is DFQATT, CDR2 SNEGSKA (reference sequence). Here the CDR3 reads CSAQWGFENTQYF. CDR3 coding DNA: TGCAGTGCTCAGTGGGGGTTTGAGAATACGCAGTATTTT.

This clonotype showed up just a few times. The rearrangement uses TRBV12-3 or TRBV12-4 and TRBJ2-7; D remains unclear. The length of the CDR3 is 11 residues. The V gene lost 8 bases and the J gene lost 3 bases, with 8 bases spanning the gap. CDR3 sequence reads: CASATIYEQYF. In nucleotides, the CDR3 is TGTGCCAGCGCAACTATCTACGAGCAGTACTTC.

The CDR3 DNA reads TGTGCCAGCAGCTTATTGGGACTAAGGACGGGGGACACCGGGGAGCTGTTTTTT. This translates into CASSLLGLRTGDTGELFF. V and J are TRBV5-6 and TRBJ2-2; TRBD2 matches at 7 bases. Trimming took 2 bases from V and 3 from J; bases not matched to a gene: 13. This CDR3 has 18 residues. Germline V gene data show CDR1 as SGHDT and CDR2 as YYEEEE.

This chain links TRBV10-3 with TRBJ2-7; D might be TRBD1 (6 bases). Trimming left V 3 bases short and J 2 bases short, with 8 bases between. This CDR3 has 13 residues. The germline V gene encodes CDR1 ENHRY and CDR2 SYGVKD. CDR3 nucleotides: TGTGCCATCAGTGATGGGGGCCCCTACGAGCAGTACTTC. It specifies CAISDGGPYEQYF.